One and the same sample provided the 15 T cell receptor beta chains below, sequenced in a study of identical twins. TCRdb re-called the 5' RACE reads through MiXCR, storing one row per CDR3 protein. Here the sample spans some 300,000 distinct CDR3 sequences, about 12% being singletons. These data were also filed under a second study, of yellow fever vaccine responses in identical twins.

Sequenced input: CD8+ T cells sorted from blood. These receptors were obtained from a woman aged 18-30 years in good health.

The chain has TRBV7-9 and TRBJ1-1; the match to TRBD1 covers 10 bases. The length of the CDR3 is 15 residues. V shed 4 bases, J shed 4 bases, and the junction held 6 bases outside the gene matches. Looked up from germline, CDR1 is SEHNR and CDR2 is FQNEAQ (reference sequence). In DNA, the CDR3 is TGTGCCAGCAGCTCGACAGGGGGCGAGCTCACTGAAGCTTTCTTT. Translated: CASSSTGGELTEAFF.

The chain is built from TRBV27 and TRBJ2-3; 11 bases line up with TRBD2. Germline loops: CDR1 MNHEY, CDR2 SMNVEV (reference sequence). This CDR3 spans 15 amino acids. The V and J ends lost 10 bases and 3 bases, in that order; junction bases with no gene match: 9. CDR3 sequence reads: CATGIAGGRTDTQYF. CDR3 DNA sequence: TGTGCCACGGGGATAGCGGGGGGGCGGACAGATACGCAGTATTTT.

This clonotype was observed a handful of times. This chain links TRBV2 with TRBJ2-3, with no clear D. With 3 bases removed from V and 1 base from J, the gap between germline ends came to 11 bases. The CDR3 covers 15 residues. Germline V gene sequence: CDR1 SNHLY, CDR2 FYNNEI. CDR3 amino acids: CASSEFRQGTDTQYF. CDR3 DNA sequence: TGTGCCAGCAGTGAGTTTCGGCAGGGCACAGATACGCAGTATTTT.

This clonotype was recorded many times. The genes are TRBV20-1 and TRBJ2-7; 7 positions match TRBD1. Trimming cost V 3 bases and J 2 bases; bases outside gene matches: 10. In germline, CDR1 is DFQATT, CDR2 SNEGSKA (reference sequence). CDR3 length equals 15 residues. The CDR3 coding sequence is TGCAGTGCTAGTTTTACCGGGACAGAACCCTACGAGCAGTACTTC. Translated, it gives CSASFTGTEPYEQYF.

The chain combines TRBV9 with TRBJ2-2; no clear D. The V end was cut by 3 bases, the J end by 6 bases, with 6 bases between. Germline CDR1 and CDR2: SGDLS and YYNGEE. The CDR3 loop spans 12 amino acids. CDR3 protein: CASSAPAGELFF. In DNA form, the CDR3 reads TGTGCCAGCAGCGCGCCTGCCGGGGAGCTGTTTTTT. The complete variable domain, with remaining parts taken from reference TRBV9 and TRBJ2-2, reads DSGVTQTPKHLITATGQRVTLRCSPRSGDLSVYWYQQSLDQGLQFLIQYYNGEERAKGNILERFSAQQFPDLHSELNLSSLELGDSALYFCASSAPAGELFFGEGSRLTVL.

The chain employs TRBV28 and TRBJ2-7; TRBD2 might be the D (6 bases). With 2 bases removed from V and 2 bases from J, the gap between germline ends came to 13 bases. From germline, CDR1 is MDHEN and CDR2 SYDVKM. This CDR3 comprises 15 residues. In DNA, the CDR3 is TGTGCCAGCAGTTTAGGGGGGAGTGCCCCCTACGAGCAGTACTTC. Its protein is CASSLGGSAPYEQYF.

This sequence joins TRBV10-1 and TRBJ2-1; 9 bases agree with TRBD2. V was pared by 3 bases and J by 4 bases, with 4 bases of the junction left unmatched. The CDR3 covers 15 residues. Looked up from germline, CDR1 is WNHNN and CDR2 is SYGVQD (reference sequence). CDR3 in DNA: TGCGCCAGCAGTGATGGTCTAGCGGGGTACAATGAGCAGTTCTTC. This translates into CASSDGLAGYNEQFF.

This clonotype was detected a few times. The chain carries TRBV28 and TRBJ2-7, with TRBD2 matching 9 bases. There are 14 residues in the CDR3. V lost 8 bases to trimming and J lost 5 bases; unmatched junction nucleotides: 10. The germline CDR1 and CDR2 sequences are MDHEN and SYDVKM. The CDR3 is CASGWGGRAHEQYF. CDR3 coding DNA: TGTGCCAGCGGATGGGGCGGGAGGGCTCACGAGCAGTACTTC.

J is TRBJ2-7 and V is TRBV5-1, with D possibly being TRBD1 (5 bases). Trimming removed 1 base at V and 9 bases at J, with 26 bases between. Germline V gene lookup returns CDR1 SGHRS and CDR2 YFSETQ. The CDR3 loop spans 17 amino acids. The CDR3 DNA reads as TGCGCCAGCAGCTTGTTTAAAAGGCAGGGAATCGAAAGTCGGCAGTACGTC. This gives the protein CASSLFKRQGIESRQYV.

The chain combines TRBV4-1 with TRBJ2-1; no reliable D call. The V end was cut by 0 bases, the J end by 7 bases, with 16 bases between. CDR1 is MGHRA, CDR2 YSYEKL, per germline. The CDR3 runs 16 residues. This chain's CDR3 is CASSQEGSTRENEQFF. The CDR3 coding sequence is TGCGCCAGCAGCCAAGAGGGGTCGACCCGAGAGAATGAGCAGTTCTTC.

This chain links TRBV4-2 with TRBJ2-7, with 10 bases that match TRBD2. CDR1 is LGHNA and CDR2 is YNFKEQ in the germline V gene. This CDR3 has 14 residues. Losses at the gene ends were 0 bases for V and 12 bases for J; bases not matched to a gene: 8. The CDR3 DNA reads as TGTGCCAGCAGCCAAGATACCCTAGCGGGAGAACCGTACTTC. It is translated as CASSQDTLAGEPYF.

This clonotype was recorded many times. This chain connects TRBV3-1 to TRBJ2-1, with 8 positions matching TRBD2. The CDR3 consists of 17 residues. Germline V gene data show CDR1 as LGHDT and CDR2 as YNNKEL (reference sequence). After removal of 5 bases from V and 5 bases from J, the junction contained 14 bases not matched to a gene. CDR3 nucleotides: TGTGCCAGCAGCAGTAGCGGGGCCACTATAACCAACAATGAGCAGTTCTTC. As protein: CASSSSGATITNNEQFF.

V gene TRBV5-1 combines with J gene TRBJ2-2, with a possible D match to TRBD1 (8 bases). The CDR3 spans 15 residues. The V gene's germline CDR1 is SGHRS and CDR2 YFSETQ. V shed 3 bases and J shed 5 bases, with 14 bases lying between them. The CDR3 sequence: CASSSGQGGTGELFF. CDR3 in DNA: TGCGCCAGCAGCTCTGGACAGGGAGGGACCGGGGAGCTGTTTTTT.

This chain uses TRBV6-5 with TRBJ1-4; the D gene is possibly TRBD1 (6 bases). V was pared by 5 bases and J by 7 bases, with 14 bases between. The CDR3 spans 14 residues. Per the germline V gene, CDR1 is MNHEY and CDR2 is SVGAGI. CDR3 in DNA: TGTGCCAGCAGTACTCGGGGGGCTGGTGAAAAACTGTTTTTT. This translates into CASSTRGAGEKLFF.

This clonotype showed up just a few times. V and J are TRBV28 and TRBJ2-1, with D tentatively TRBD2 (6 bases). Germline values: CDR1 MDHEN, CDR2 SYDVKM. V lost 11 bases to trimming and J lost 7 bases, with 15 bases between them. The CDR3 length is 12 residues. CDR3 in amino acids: CAVRGVHNEQFF. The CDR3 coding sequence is TGTGCCGTGCGGGGAGTCCATAATGAGCAGTTCTTC.